The 20 T cell receptor beta chains presented below share a single source sample, sequenced in a study of identical twins. MiXCR, run by TCRdb on the 5' RACE reads, gives a single entry per CDR3 protein. The sample records roughly 720,000 distinct CDR3 sequences, 15% to 20% being singletons. These data were also filed under a second study, of T cells expressing NK-cell markers.

The sample taken for sequencing was PBMCs. All receptors derive from a woman aged 18-29 years in good health.

This chain links TRBV20-1 with TRBJ2-5; 8 positions match TRBD2. The CDR3 runs to 13 residues. The trim removed 3 bases at V and 4 bases at J, leaving 4 bases unmatched. Germline values: CDR1 DFQATT, CDR2 SNEGSKA (reference sequence). This CDR3 reads CSARTSVRETQYF. As DNA, the CDR3 is TGCAGTGCTAGGACTAGCGTGCGAGAGACCCAGTACTTC.

The rearrangement links TRBV20-1 to TRBJ2-7; D possibly corresponds to TRBD1 (5 bases). This CDR3 comprises 14 residues. Germline loops: CDR1 DFQATT, CDR2 SNEGSKA (reference sequence). Trimming pared 0 bases from V and 2 bases from J, leaving 11 bases between. The CDR3 spells CSARDRSRAYEQYF. Written as DNA, the CDR3 is TGCAGTGCTAGAGATCGTAGCAGGGCCTACGAGCAGTACTTC.

This clonotype was counted at least ten times. The V call is TRBV18, the J call TRBJ2-5, with D perhaps TRBD2 (6 bases). Germline CDR1 reads KGHSH; CDR2 reads LQKENI. V lost 2 bases, J lost 7 bases, and 11 bases lay in between. This CDR3 is built from 13 residues. CDR3 region: CASSPEQGGTQYF. Here the CDR3 DNA reads TGTGCCAGCTCACCAGAGCAGGGAGGGACCCAGTACTTC. Drawing the rest from reference TRBV18 and TRBJ2-5, the complete variable domain is NAGVMQNPRHLVRRRGQEARLRCSPMKGHSHVYWYRQLPEEGLKFMVYLQKENIIDESGMPKERFSAEFPKEGPSILRIQQVVRGDSAAYFCASSPEQGGTQYFGPGTRLLVL.

J is TRBJ2-1 and V is TRBV20-1; 14 nucleotides align to TRBD2. Germline V gene sequence: CDR1 DFQATT, CDR2 SNEGSKA (reference sequence). The CDR3 spans 16 residues. V was pared by 6 bases and J by 4 bases, with 8 bases of the junction left unmatched. DNA of the CDR3: TGCAGTGCGGGGGGACTAGCGGGAGTCGGGTACAATGAGCAGTTCTTC. It codes for CSAGGLAGVGYNEQFF.

This clonotype was detected only a few times. V is TRBV12-3 or TRBV12-4 and J is TRBJ2-7; D call uncertain. The germline V and J ends were trimmed by 5 bases and 2 bases, with 13 bases remaining between them. CDR3 length equals 14 residues. CDR3 residues: CASSPSGRAYEQYF. CDR3 bases: TGTGCCAGCAGTCCTTCGGGTAGAGCCTACGAGCAGTACTTC.

This clonotype showed up just a few times. The CDR3 DNA follows: TGTGCCAGCAGCCCCGGATCCCTCTACGAGCAGTACTTC. This gives the protein CASSPGSLYEQYF. J is TRBJ2-7 and V is TRBV3-1, with no clear D. The germline V and J ends were trimmed by 4 bases and 3 bases, with 10 bases remaining between them. There are 13 residues in the CDR3. Germline values: CDR1 LGHDT, CDR2 YNNKEL (reference sequence).

The V and J genes are TRBV29-1 and TRBJ2-6; a weak D match, TRBD1 (5 bases). Trimming shortened V by 4 bases and J by 0 bases, and 7 bases separated the two germline ends. The length of the CDR3 is 14 residues. Germline CDR1 SQVTM, CDR2 ANQGSEA. CDR3 nucleotide sequence: TGCAGCGTTGCAGGGAACTCTGGGGCCAACGTCCTGACTTTC. This gives the protein CSVAGNSGANVLTF.

The V call is TRBV6-1, the J call TRBJ2-1, with D perhaps given as TRBD1 or TRBD2 (5 bases each). Trimming pared 6 bases from V and 7 bases from J, leaving 25 bases between. CDR3 length: 17 amino acids. The germline V gene has CDR1 MNHNS and CDR2 SASEGT. CDR3 amino acids: CASRERGPRRPGNEQFF. The CDR3, as DNA: TGTGCCAGCAGGGAGAGGGGCCCGAGAAGACCCGGGAATGAGCAGTTCTTC.

V usage is TRBV18 and J usage is TRBJ2-1, with 12 bases identical to TRBD1. Losses at the gene ends were 6 bases for V and 9 bases for J; bases not matched to a gene: 6. CDR1 is KGHSH, CDR2 LQKENI, per germline. The CDR3 consists of 14 residues. CDR3 protein: CASSPGTGGIEQFF. In DNA, the CDR3 is TGTGCCAGCTCCCCCGGGACAGGGGGCATTGAGCAGTTCTTC. The entire variable domain, with the rest obtained from reference TRBV18 and TRBJ2-1, is as follows: NAGVMQNPRHLVRRRGQEARLRCSPMKGHSHVYWYRQLPEEGLKFMVYLQKENIIDESGMPKERFSAEFPKEGPSILRIQQVVRGDSAAYFCASSPGTGGIEQFFGPGTRLTVL.

In its sample, this clonotype was seen many times. The CDR3 region is CASSLAIKTGPDTQYF. The CDR3 nucleotides are TGCGCCAGCAGCTTGGCCATTAAGACAGGGCCAGATACGCAGTATTTT. This chain links TRBV5-1 with TRBJ2-3; TRBD1 matches 7 bases. The V segment lost 0 bases and the J segment 4 bases; nucleotides outside the gene matches: 8. Looked up from germline, CDR1 is SGHRS and CDR2 is YFSETQ. This CDR3 region has 16 residues.

The chain joins TRBV27 to TRBJ1-2, with no clear D. The germline V gene has CDR1 MNHEY and CDR2 SMNVEV (reference sequence). This CDR3 contains 13 residues. V was trimmed by 4 bases and J by 7 bases, leaving 13 bases between them. CDR3 amino acids: CASSSLEEIGYTF. CDR3 DNA sequence: TGTGCCAGCAGTTCCCTTGAGGAAATTGGCTACACCTTC.

This clonotype was found a few times. The rearrangement joins TRBV13 to TRBJ2-7; TRBD1 matches at 12 bases. The junction had 4 bases not matched to a gene; V was cut back by 5 bases and J by 2 bases. In germline, CDR1 is PRHDT, CDR2 FYEKMQ (reference sequence). There are 15 residues in the CDR3. CDR3 sequence reads: CASSLGDRGPYEQYF. In nucleotides, the CDR3 is TGTGCCAGCAGCCTGGGGGACAGGGGGCCCTACGAGCAGTACTTC. Using reference TRBV13 and TRBJ2-7 for the parts outside the CDR3, the full variable domain is AAGVIQSPRHLIKEKRETATLKCYPIPRHDTVYWYQQGPGQDPQFLISFYEKMQSDKGSIPDRFSAQQFSDYHSELNMSSLELGDSALYFCASSLGDRGPYEQYFGPGTRLTVT.

This clonotype was seen ten or more times. The chain recombines TRBV5-1 with TRBJ2-1, with 7 bases fitting TRBD2. In germline, CDR1 is SGHRS, CDR2 YFSETQ. J lost 3 bases, V lost 0 bases, and 6 bases had no gene match. The CDR3 length is 16 residues. The CDR3 loop reads CASSLVSWEGYNEQFF. DNA of the CDR3: TGCGCCAGCAGCTTGGTCTCGTGGGAGGGCTACAATGAGCAGTTCTTC.

This clonotype occurred a few times. CDR3 sequence (DNA): TGTGCCAAAGCTAGCGGGAGCGATTCAGAGCAGTTCTTC. Protein product: CAKASGSDSEQFF. This chain uses TRBV10-3 with TRBJ2-1; 10 nucleotides match TRBD2. This CDR3 spans 13 amino acids. Germline-derived CDR1 and CDR2 are ENHRY and SYGVKD. The V and J ends lost 10 bases and 10 bases, in that order; junction bases with no gene match: 10.

The chain employs TRBV20-1 and TRBJ2-1; D is perhaps TRBD2 (6 bases). CDR1 is DFQATT and CDR2 is SNEGSKA in the germline V gene (reference sequence). The length of the CDR3 is 15 residues. Trimming removed 8 bases at V and 1 base at J, with 18 bases between. CDR3 in amino acids: CSTVGRESSYNEQFF. CDR3 in DNA: TGCAGTACCGTAGGACGGGAGTCGTCCTACAATGAGCAGTTCTTC.

The V call is TRBV4-2, the J call TRBJ2-1; 11 bases are shared with TRBD2. The CDR3 sequence is 16 residues long. Germline CDR1 and CDR2: LGHNA and YNFKEQ. With V trimmed by 4 bases and J by 4 bases, 6 bases remained unmatched. CDR3 nucleotides: TGTGCCAGCAGCCCACGACTAGCGGGGTTATACAATGAGCAGTTCTTC. As protein: CASSPRLAGLYNEQFF.

This rearrangement joins TRBV15 to TRBJ2-4; D gene unclear. Germline CDR1 and CDR2: LNHNV and YYDKDF (reference sequence). V was pared by 0 bases and J by 10 bases, with 7 bases between. CDR3 length: 12 amino acids. The CDR3 sequence is CATSRDNRIQYF. DNA of the CDR3: TGTGCCACCAGCAGAGATAATCGTATTCAGTACTTC.

CDR3 loop: CASSQTAGPPYEQYF. The CDR3 DNA reads TGTGCCAGCAGCCAAACAGCGGGGCCTCCTTACGAGCAGTACTTC. The chain employs TRBV3-1 and TRBJ2-7, with TRBD2 matching over 7 bases. CDR3 length equals 15 residues. Per germline, CDR1 LGHDT and CDR2 YNNKEL (reference sequence). V was clipped by 2 bases and J by 4 bases; unmatched bases: 8.

This clonotype turned up a few times. The V and J genes are TRBV7-6 and TRBJ2-3, with D perhaps assigned TRBD1 or TRBD2 (5 bases each). Germline V CDR1 and CDR2: SGHVS, FNYEAQ. Trimming pared 2 bases from V and 1 base from J, leaving 19 bases between. There are 18 residues in the CDR3. This CDR3 is CASSLLRDGEGGTDTQYF. The CDR3 nucleotides are TGTGCCAGCAGCTTACTTAGGGACGGGGAAGGTGGCACAGATACGCAGTATTTT.

This clonotype was detected only a few times. The rearrangement joins TRBV20-1 to TRBJ2-2; tentative D call: TRBD2 (7 bases). Between the trimmed V and J ends, which lost 0 bases and 4 bases, there was a span of 15 bases. The germline gives CDR1 DFQATT, CDR2 SNEGSKA (reference sequence). The CDR3 is 16 amino acids. The CDR3 DNA sequence: TGCAGTGCTAGAGATCAAAGGGGGGGCAGCACCGGGGAGCTGTTTTTT. It yields the protein CSARDQRGGSTGELFF.